This T cell receptor beta chain was retrieved from a study of shared clonotypes between healthy human individuals. The overall study: The donor pool was made up of a couple of women and three men aged 18 to 49.

On this clone itself: Its antigen remains unknown.

Using roughly 200 ng DNA, around 30,000 T cell genomes, the sorted-subset replicate PCRs were run. The assay was immunoSEQ multiplex PCR, and TCRdb's table has in-frame clones only and misses some. The sample includes some 630,000 clones, approximately 96% of them seen just once. CDR1 is MDHEN and CDR2 is SYDVKM in the germline V gene. The CDR3 sequence is 16 residues long. The J segment lost 0 bases and the V segment lost 5 bases, leaving 9 bases of the junction unmatched. Whole-study findings and limits: Even with large depth, rarefaction showed that sorted-subset sequencing was incomplete.

CD45RO negativity and positive selection for CCR7 defined naive CD8 cells, a population that excluded terminally differentiated effector memory CD45RA+ cells. Study donors comprised healthy, HIV-negative adults devoid of recent acute infection or vaccination. The TCR sequence derives from a woman aged 25 to 45 in good health. The sample taken for sequencing was naive CD8+ T cells sorted from blood. This chain joins TRBV28 and TRBJ2-7, with 8 bases matching TRBD1. CDR3 sequence reads: CASSPQATGVSYEQYF. CDR3 nucleotide sequence: TGTGCCAGCAGTCCGCAAGCGACAGGGGTCTCCTACGAGCAGTACTTC.